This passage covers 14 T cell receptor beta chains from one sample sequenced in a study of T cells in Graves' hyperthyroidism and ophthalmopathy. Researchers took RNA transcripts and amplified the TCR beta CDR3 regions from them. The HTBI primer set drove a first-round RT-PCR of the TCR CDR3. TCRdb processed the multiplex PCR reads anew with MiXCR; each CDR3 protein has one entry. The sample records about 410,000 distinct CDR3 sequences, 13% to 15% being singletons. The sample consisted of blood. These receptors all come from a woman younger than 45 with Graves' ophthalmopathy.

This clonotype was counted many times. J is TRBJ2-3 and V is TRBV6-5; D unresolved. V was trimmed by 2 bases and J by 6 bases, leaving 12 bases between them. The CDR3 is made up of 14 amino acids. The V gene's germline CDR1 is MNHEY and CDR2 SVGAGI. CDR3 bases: TGTGCCAGCAGTTACGCATTAGCTCGGGATACGCAGTATTTT. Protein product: CASSYALARDTQYF.

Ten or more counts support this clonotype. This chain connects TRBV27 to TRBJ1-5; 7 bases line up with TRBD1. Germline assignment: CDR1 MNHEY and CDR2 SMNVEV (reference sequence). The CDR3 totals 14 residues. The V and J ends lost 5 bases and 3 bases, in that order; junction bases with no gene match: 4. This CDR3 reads CASSPGTDNQPQHF. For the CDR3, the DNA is TGTGCCAGCAGTCCCGGGACAGACAATCAGCCCCAGCATTTT.

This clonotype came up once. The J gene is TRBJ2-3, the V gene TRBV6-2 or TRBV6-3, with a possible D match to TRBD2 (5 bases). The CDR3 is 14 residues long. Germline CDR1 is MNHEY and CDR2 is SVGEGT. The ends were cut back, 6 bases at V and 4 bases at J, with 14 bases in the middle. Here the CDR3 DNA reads TGTGCCAGCAGCCGACTAATGGACCCAGATACGCAGTATTTT. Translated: CASSRLMDPDTQYF.

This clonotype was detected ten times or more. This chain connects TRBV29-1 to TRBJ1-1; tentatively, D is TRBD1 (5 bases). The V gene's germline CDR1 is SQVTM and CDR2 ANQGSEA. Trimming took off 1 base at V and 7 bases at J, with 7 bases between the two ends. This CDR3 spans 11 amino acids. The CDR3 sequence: CSVEGGGEAFF. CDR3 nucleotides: TGCAGCGTTGAAGGCGGGGGTGAAGCTTTCTTT.

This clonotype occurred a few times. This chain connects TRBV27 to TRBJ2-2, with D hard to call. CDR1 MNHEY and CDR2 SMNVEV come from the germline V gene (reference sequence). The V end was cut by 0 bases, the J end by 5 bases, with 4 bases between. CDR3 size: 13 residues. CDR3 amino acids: CASSLSLTGELFF. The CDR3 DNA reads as TGTGCCAGCAGTTTATCGTTGACCGGGGAGCTGTTTTTT.

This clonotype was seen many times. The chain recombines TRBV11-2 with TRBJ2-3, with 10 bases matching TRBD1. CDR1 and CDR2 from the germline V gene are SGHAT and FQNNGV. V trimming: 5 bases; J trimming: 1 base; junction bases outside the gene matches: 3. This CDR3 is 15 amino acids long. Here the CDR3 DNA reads TGTGCCAGCAGCCCCGGGACAGGGGGCACAGATACGCAGTATTTT. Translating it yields CASSPGTGGTDTQYF.

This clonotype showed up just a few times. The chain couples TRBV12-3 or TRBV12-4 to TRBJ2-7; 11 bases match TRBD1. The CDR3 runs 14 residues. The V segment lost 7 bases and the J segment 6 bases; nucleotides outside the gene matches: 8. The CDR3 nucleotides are TGTGCCAGCACCACGGGGGGGACAGGGGGCGAGCAGTACTTC. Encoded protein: CASTTGGTGGEQYF.

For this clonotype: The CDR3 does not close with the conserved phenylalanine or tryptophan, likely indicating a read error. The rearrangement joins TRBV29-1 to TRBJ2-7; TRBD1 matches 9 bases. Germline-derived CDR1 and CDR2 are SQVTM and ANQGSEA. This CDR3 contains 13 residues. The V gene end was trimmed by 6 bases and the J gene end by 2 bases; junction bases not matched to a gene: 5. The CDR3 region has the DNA TGCAGCGTCGTACAGGGGGCCCCCTACGAGCAGTACCTC. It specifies CSVVQGAPYEQYL.

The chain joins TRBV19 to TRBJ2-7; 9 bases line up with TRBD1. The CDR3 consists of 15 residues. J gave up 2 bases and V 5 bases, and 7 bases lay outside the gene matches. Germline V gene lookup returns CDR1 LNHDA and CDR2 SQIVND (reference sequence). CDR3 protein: CASSPQGAIPYEQYF. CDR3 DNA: TGTGCCAGTAGTCCACAGGGGGCGATCCCCTACGAGCAGTACTTC.

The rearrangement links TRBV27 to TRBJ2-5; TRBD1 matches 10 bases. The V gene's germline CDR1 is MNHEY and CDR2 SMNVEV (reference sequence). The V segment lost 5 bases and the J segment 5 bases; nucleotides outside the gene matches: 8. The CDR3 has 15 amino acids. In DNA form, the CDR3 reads TGTGCCAGCAGTAACCCGGGACAGGGGTCTGAGACCCAGTACTTC. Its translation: CASSNPGQGSETQYF.

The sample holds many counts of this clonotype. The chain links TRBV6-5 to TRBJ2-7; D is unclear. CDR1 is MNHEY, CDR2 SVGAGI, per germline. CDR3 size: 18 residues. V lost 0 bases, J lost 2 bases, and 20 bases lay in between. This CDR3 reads CASSYSLQNSRPPYEQYF. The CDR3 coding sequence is TGTGCCAGCAGTTACTCTCTTCAGAACAGCCGACCCCCCTACGAGCAGTACTTC.

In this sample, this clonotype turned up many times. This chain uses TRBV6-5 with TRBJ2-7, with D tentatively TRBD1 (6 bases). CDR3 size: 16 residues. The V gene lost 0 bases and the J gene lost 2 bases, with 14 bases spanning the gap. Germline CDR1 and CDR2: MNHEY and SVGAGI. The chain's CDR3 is CASSYSSLGGTYEQYF. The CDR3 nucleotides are TGTGCCAGCAGTTACTCCTCTTTAGGGGGAACCTACGAGCAGTACTTC.

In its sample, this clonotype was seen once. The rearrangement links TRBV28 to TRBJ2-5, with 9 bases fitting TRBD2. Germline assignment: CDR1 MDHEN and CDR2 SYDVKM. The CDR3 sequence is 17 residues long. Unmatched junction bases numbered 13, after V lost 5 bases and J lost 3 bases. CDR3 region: CASSPAGRLAGKETQYF. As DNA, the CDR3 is TGTGCCAGCAGTCCAGCCGGGAGGCTAGCGGGGAAAGAGACCCAGTACTTC.

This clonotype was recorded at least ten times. The CDR3 protein is CASSVSGGPDNEQFF. CDR3 DNA: TGTGCCAGCAGCGTTAGCGGGGGGCCGGACAATGAGCAGTTCTTC. V gene TRBV9 combines with J gene TRBJ2-1, with 10 bases lining up with TRBD2. The CDR3 loop spans 15 amino acids. V was pared by 2 bases and J by 5 bases, with 4 bases of the junction left unmatched. CDR1 and CDR2 (germline): SGDLS, YYNGEE.